This T cell receptor beta chain is drawn from a study of T cell changes during pregnancy in multiple sclerosis. Assay used: immunoSEQ multiplex PCR; TCRdb lists only in-frame clones, some missing. This sample has 55,000 to 85,000 clones, with 85% to 95% found just once. This CDR3 has 14 amino acids. Germline assignment: CDR1 SSHAT and CDR2 FNYEAQ (reference sequence). On this clone: A read error may produce the germline difference seen at one junction end.

The chain is built from TRBV7-7 and TRBJ2-5, with D maybe TRBD1 (5 bases). The clonotype comes from a female donor with multiple sclerosis, enrolled in a pregnancy study. The sequencing here drew on peripheral blood, taken in the third trimester of pregnancy. The CDR3 DNA reads as TGTGCTAGCAGCTTACCCAGGGTTAAGGAGACCCAGTACTTC. Protein sequence: CASSLPRVKETQYF.